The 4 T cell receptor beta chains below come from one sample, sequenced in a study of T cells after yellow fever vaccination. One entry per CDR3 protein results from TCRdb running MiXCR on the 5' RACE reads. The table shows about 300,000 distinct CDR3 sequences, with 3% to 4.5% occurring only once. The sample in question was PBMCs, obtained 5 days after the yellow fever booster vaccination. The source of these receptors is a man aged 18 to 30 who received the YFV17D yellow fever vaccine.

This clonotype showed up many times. For the CDR3, the DNA is TGTGCCAGCAGCCAAGATTCCACCAATCAGCCCCAGCATTTT. This codes for CASSQDSTNQPQHF. The gene calls are TRBV3-1 and TRBJ1-5, with unresolved D. CDR3 size: 14 residues. Deletions cut 0 bases from V and 3 bases from J, with 6 bases between. From germline, CDR1 is LGHDT and CDR2 YNNKEL (reference sequence).

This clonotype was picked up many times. CDR3 nucleotides: TGCGCCAGCAGCCAAGGCGGGGCCAAGGACTATGGCTACACCTTC. This sequence encodes CASSQGGAKDYGYTF. V and J are TRBV4-1 and TRBJ1-2, with D perhaps TRBD1 (5 bases). Germline loops: CDR1 MGHRA, CDR2 YSYEKL. The CDR3 extends over 15 amino acids. The germline V and J ends were trimmed by 1 base and 3 bases, with 12 bases remaining between them.

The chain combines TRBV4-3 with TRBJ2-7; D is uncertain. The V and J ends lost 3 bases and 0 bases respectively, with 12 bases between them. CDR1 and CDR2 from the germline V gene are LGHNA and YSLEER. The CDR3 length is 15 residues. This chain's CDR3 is CASSHGYQSSYEQYF. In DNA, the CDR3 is TGCGCCAGCAGCCACGGATACCAGAGCTCCTACGAGCAGTACTTC.

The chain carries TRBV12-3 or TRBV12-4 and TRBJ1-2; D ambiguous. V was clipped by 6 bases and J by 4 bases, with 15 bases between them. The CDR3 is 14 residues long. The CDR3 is CASSDAGFGYGYTF. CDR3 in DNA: TGTGCCAGCAGCGACGCTGGGTTCGGCTATGGCTACACCTTC.